A single sample is the source of the 21 T cell receptor beta chains below, sequenced in a study of response to subunit inactivated influenza vaccine. TCRdb independently ran MiXCR on the RT-PCR reads; one entry per CDR3 protein. The sample lists about 540,000 distinct CDR3 sequences; 20% to 25% were seen once. This sample also belongs to another study, concerning T cells expressing NK-cell markers. That publication notes: What made the TCR beta cDNA was 5'RACE template switching with UMIs.

The sequenced sample was CD4+ T cells sorted from PBMCs, obtained approximately 13 days after vaccination. The receptors stem from a man aged 50 or older who received an inactivated influenza vaccine.

This clonotype was counted only a few times. V gene TRBV7-8 combines with J gene TRBJ2-1; D is unresolved. CDR3 size: 13 residues. V gave up 2 bases and J gave up 9 bases, with 11 bases separating them. Germline CDR1 reads SGHVS; CDR2 reads FQNEAQ. Here the CDR3 DNA reads TGTGCCAGCAGCTTATCTCGGTTTGTTGAGCAGTTCTTC. Its translation: CASSLSRFVEQFF.

The table lists this clonotype with many counts. The gene calls are TRBV7-2 and TRBJ2-3; 9 positions match TRBD1. The length of the CDR3 is 15 residues. V dropped 6 bases and J dropped 4; count of bases not matched to a gene: 8. Germline V lookup: CDR1 SGHTA, CDR2 FQGNSA. Here the CDR3 reads CASRPDRGWADTQYF. The DNA of the CDR3 is TGTGCCAGCAGACCGGACAGGGGCTGGGCAGATACGCAGTATTTT.

This clonotype was counted a few times. The chain recombines TRBV12-3 or TRBV12-4 with TRBJ2-1; TRBD1 agrees at 7 bases. V lost 4 bases to trimming and J lost 6 bases; unmatched junction nucleotides: 6. This CDR3 has 14 amino acids. The CDR3 sequence is CASSSQGQINEQFF. In DNA form, the CDR3 reads TGTGCCAGCAGTTCCCAGGGACAGATCAATGAGCAGTTCTTC.

This clonotype was detected many times. This chain connects TRBV4-3 to TRBJ2-7; weak D call: TRBD1 (6 bases). CDR3 length equals 13 residues. The V end was cut by 1 base, the J end by 5 bases, with 9 bases between. Germline V gene lookup returns CDR1 LGHNA and CDR2 YSLEER. The CDR3 loop reads CASSQGRGNEQYF. In nucleotides, the CDR3 is TGCGCCAGCAGCCAAGGCAGGGGAAACGAGCAGTACTTC.

A few counts support this clonotype. The gene calls are TRBV7-9 and TRBJ1-6; D unresolved. The CDR3 length is 16 residues. The germline V and J ends were trimmed by 4 bases and 3 bases, with 13 bases remaining between them. In germline, CDR1 is SEHNR, CDR2 FQNEAQ (reference sequence). As DNA, the CDR3 is TGTGCCAGCAGCTCCAGCCGCCGGGACTATAATTCACCCCTCCACTTT. Its translation: CASSSSRRDYNSPLHF.

This clonotype turned up a few times. The chain employs TRBV9 and TRBJ1-1, with no clear D. Trimming pared 0 bases from V and 11 bases from J, leaving 17 bases between. The CDR3 is made up of 14 amino acids. Germline CDR1 is SGDLS and CDR2 is YYNGEE. CDR3 DNA: TGTGCCAGCAGCGTAGAGGAGGCCTCTGGGAGGGCTTTCTTT. Amino acid sequence: CASSVEEASGRAFF.

This sequence joins TRBV24-1 and TRBJ2-5; TRBD2 matches 11 bases. This CDR3 comprises 16 residues. Looked up from germline, CDR1 is KGHDR and CDR2 is SFDVKD. Unmatched junction bases numbered 6, after V lost 4 bases and J lost 3 bases. In DNA form, the CDR3 reads TGTGCCACCAGTGAGACTGGGACTAGCGGAAAAGAGACCCAGTACTTC. Translating it yields CATSETGTSGKETQYF.

This chain connects TRBV20-1 to TRBJ2-7; tentatively, D is TRBD2 (5 bases). The CDR3 runs 12 residues. V lost 5 bases, J lost 3 bases, and 11 bases lay in between. The germline gives CDR1 DFQATT, CDR2 SNEGSKA (reference sequence). For the CDR3, the DNA is TGCAGTGCTCAGCGGCGATTCTACGAGCAGTACTTC. Amino acids: CSAQRRFYEQYF.

This clonotype was counted a few times. V is TRBV29-1 and J is TRBJ1-2, with 9 nucleotides matching TRBD1. The length of the CDR3 is 13 residues. Trimming took 2 bases from V and 7 from J; bases not matched to a gene: 5. The germline V gene has CDR1 SQVTM and CDR2 ANQGSEA. The CDR3 coding sequence is TGCAGCGTTGAAAGGGACAGGGCCACTGGCTACACCTTC. Translated, it gives CSVERDRATGYTF.

This clonotype has a handful of counts. The chain links TRBV7-2 to TRBJ2-1; TRBD2 agrees at 13 bases. V shed 0 bases, J shed 15 bases, and the junction held 2 bases outside the gene matches. Germline assignment: CDR1 SGHTA and CDR2 FQGNSA. The CDR3 consists of 13 residues. In DNA form, the CDR3 reads TGTGCCAGCAGCTTAGCGGGACTAGCGGGGCTGTTCTTC. It is translated as CASSLAGLAGLFF.

J is TRBJ2-2 and V is TRBV7-3; D is undetermined. Per germline, CDR1 SGHTA and CDR2 FQGTGA. There are 16 residues in the CDR3. Trimming left V 1 base short and J 0 bases short, with 9 bases between. The CDR3 nucleotides read TGTGCCAGCAGCTTAATCCCGACCACGAACACCGGGGAGCTGTTTTTT. It yields the protein CASSLIPTTNTGELFF.

This clonotype was seen a handful of times. The gene calls are TRBV6-1 and TRBJ2-7, with 8 positions matching TRBD2. Per germline, CDR1 MNHNS and CDR2 SASEGT. This CDR3 contains 14 residues. Trimming took 8 bases from V and 7 from J; bases not matched to a gene: 13. The CDR3 sequence is CASGSGRSFREQYF. For the CDR3, the DNA is TGTGCCAGCGGGAGCGGGAGAAGCTTTAGGGAGCAGTACTTC.

The rearrangement uses TRBV6-1 and TRBJ2-7, with TRBD1 matching 7 bases. This CDR3 region has 13 residues. Germline loops: CDR1 MNHNS, CDR2 SASEGT. The trim removed 8 bases at V and 2 bases at J, leaving 6 bases unmatched. The CDR3 region is CASVGQGAYEQYF. CDR3 nucleotide sequence: TGTGCCAGCGTGGGGCAGGGGGCCTACGAGCAGTACTTC.

J is TRBJ2-3 and V is TRBV5-1; D is unclear. Trimming took off 5 bases at V and 4 bases at J, with 11 bases between the two ends. This CDR3 region has 13 residues. Germline V CDR1 and CDR2: SGHRS, YFSETQ. The CDR3 spells CASSELTSDTQYF. The CDR3 coding sequence is TGCGCCAGCAGTGAGCTCACTTCAGATACGCAGTATTTT.

This clonotype occurred a few times. This sequence joins TRBV6-1 and TRBJ2-1; D perhaps matches TRBD2 (5 bases). The CDR3 runs 15 residues. V was shortened by 6 bases and J by 1 base, with 13 bases between the two germline ends. Germline lookup yields CDR1 MNHNS and CDR2 SASEGT. The CDR3 sequence: CASSPHTSSYNEQFF. Written as DNA, the CDR3 is TGTGCCAGCAGCCCCCACACTAGTTCCTACAATGAGCAGTTCTTC.

This chain links TRBV4-2 with TRBJ2-5; TRBD1 might be the D (5 bases). Germline CDR1 and CDR2: LGHNA and YNFKEQ. The CDR3 is 16 amino acids. Trimming left V 2 bases short and J 4 bases short, with 17 bases between. This CDR3 is CASSQHPEGARETQYF. The CDR3 bases are TGTGCCAGCAGCCAACACCCTGAAGGGGCAAGAGAGACCCAGTACTTC.

The chain is built from TRBV9 and TRBJ1-3; D remains ambiguous. The germline V gene has CDR1 SGDLS and CDR2 YYNGEE. This CDR3 region has 15 residues. Trimming stripped 4 bases from V and 4 bases from J, with 15 bases between. CDR3 loop: CASSQQPGSGNTIYF. The DNA of the CDR3 is TGTGCCAGCAGCCAGCAGCCAGGCTCCGGAAACACCATATATTTT.

The chain joins TRBV28 to TRBJ2-3; 7 nucleotides align to TRBD1. Germline V gives CDR1 MDHEN, CDR2 SYDVKM. Losses at the gene ends were 6 bases for V and 2 bases for J; bases not matched to a gene: 5. The length of the CDR3 is 14 residues. The CDR3 DNA is TGTGCCAGCAGCTCCAGGGGGACCACAGATACGCAGTATTTT. Its protein is CASSSRGTTDTQYF.

This clonotype was observed a few times. V gene TRBV20-1 combines with J gene TRBJ2-1; unclear D gene. The CDR3 is 14 amino acids. V lost 6 bases and J lost 5, with 17 bases in between. CDR1 and CDR2 (germline): DFQATT, SNEGSKA (reference sequence). CDR3 coding DNA: TGCAGTGCCCAGCCAGGCTTCTATAACAATGAGCAGTTCTTC. Protein sequence: CSAQPGFYNNEQFF.

This clonotype was counted only a few times. The rearrangement links TRBV12-3 or TRBV12-4 to TRBJ2-5; weak D call: TRBD2 (6 bases). V was clipped by 6 bases and J by 3 bases, with 11 bases between them. The CDR3 is made up of 13 amino acids. The CDR3 loop reads CASRKGLKETQYF. CDR3 coding DNA: TGTGCCAGCAGAAAGGGACTGAAAGAGACCCAGTACTTC.

The chain links TRBV11-1 to TRBJ2-3, with 9 bases matching TRBD2. This CDR3 contains 18 residues. V lost 5 bases to trimming and J lost 3 bases; unmatched junction nucleotides: 15. Germline loops: CDR1 SGHAT, CDR2 FQDESV (reference sequence). The CDR3 bases are TGTGCCAGCAGCCCGTACCGAGGCGGGGGGGCCGCGACAGATACGCAGTATTTT. Translated, it gives CASSPYRGGGAATDTQYF.